The following is a T cell receptor (beta chain) sequence with its context. This record comes from a study of shared clonotypes between healthy human individuals. Germline CDR1 and CDR2: KGHSH and LQKENI. This CDR3 contains 14 residues. V shed 3 bases and J shed 7 bases, with 12 bases lying between them. The investigators split CD4+ cells into a CD45RA+ naive subset and a CD45RA-negative memory subset. Libraries were prepared by immunoSEQ multiplex PCR; TCRdb keeps only in-frame clonotypes and omits some of them. The repertoire holds about 2.3 million clones, about 92% seen once, with 0.3% to 0.4% in the top ten.

The chain carries TRBV18 and TRBJ1-4; D gene unclear. The TCR sequence derives from a man between 18 and 35 years old in good health. Some clones in this sample may be carry-over from other donors' samples. The material sequenced was naive CD4+ T cells from PBMCs. Specified subset: CD45RA+ positively selected. DNA for the CDR3: TGTGCCAGCTCACCTACAAGTTCACCTGAAAAACTGTTTTTT. Its translation is CASSPTSSPEKLFF.